A single sample gave rise to the 12 T cell receptor beta chains below, sequenced in a study of healthy donors' naive CD4 and CD8 T cells. TCR libraries were built from 400 to 650 ng of total RNA by linear amplification. TCRdb called the reads again in MiXCR, with one record for every CDR3 protein. The table records about 200,000 distinct CDR3 sequences, about four fifths of them present only once. The specimen sequenced was naive CD4+ and CD8+ T cells sorted from blood, pooled from several donors. These receptors all come from a pool of human donors in good health; the sample pools cells from several healthy donors.

This clonotype was detected only a few times. The chain combines TRBV29-1 with TRBJ2-1, with D possibly being TRBD2 (5 bases). Germline assignment: CDR1 SQVTM and CDR2 ANQGSEA. V shed 3 bases and J shed 0 bases, with 6 bases lying between them. There are 13 residues in the CDR3. CDR3 DNA: TGCAGCGTTGATGGGAGCTCCTACAATGAGCAGTTCTTC. Its protein is CSVDGSSYNEQFF.

V and J are TRBV7-8 and TRBJ2-5; D is unclear. Germline V gene lookup returns CDR1 SGHVS and CDR2 FQNEAQ. The CDR3 length is 12 residues. V lost 3 bases and J 3 bases, leaving 5 bases between the germline ends. The CDR3 sequence: CASSFAEETQYF. In DNA, the CDR3 is TGTGCCAGCAGCTTTGCGGAAGAGACCCAGTACTTC. The whole variable domain, filled in from reference TRBV7-8 and TRBJ2-5, reads GAGVSQSPRYKVAKRGQDVALRCDPISGHVSLFWYQQALGQGPEFLTYFQNEAQLDKSGLPSDRFFAERPEGSVSTLKIQRTQQEDSAVYLCASSFAEETQYFGPGTRLLVL.

The chain is built from TRBV5-1 and TRBJ2-1, with a weak D call TRBD2 (5 bases). Germline CDR1 SGHRS, CDR2 YFSETQ. This CDR3 spans 16 amino acids. Trimming took off 2 bases at V and 6 bases at J, with 18 bases between the two ends. CDR3 DNA sequence: TGCGCCAGCAGCTTTATGGGCGGGCAGAGTCCCAATGAGCAGTTCTTC. It encodes CASSFMGGQSPNEQFF.

The genes are TRBV19 and TRBJ2-7; D call uncertain. Germline assignment: CDR1 LNHDA and CDR2 SQIVND (reference sequence). The ends were cut back, 9 bases at V and 4 bases at J, with 16 bases in the middle. The CDR3 covers 13 residues. The DNA of the CDR3 is TGTGCCAGCGCCGAGTCTCCGGGTTACGAGCAGTACTTC. Its protein product is CASAESPGYEQYF.

The chain has TRBV6-2 or TRBV6-3 and TRBJ1-5, with TRBD1 matching over 7 bases. V lost 7 bases, J lost 0 bases, and 6 bases stayed unmatched. The CDR3 contains 15 residues. Germline V gene lookup returns CDR1 MNHEY and CDR2 SVGEGT. CDR3 sequence reads: CASNGQAYSNQPQHF. The DNA for the CDR3 is TGTGCCAGCAATGGACAGGCATATAGCAATCAGCCCCAGCATTTT.

The CDR3 coding sequence is TGTGCCACCGCGGAGATTTACTATGGCTACACCTTC. Protein product: CATAEIYYGYTF. V gene TRBV19 combines with J gene TRBJ1-2; D ambiguous. Germline loops: CDR1 LNHDA, CDR2 SQIVND (reference sequence). Trimming removed 10 bases at V and 3 bases at J, with 12 bases between. The CDR3 is made up of 12 amino acids.

The V and J genes are TRBV29-1 and TRBJ2-6, with D possibly TRBD2 on 5 matching bases. The CDR3 runs 19 residues. Germline V lookup: CDR1 SQVTM, CDR2 ANQGSEA. V lost 0 bases to trimming and J lost 0 bases, with 18 bases between them. The CDR3 protein is CSVEEYVLGATSGANVLTF. The CDR3 nucleotides are TGCAGCGTTGAAGAATACGTACTAGGCGCCACCTCTGGGGCCAACGTCCTGACTTTC.

The chain joins TRBV12-3 or TRBV12-4 to TRBJ2-5; the D gene could be TRBD1 or TRBD2 (6 bases each). The CDR3 is made up of 14 amino acids. Deletions cut 5 bases from V and 5 bases from J, with 15 bases between. CDR3 nucleotides: TGTGCCAGCAGTCTGGGGGCGGGAAGGGAGACCCAGTACTTC. Amino acids: CASSLGAGRETQYF.

This chain connects TRBV2 to TRBJ2-6; no clear D gene. The CDR3 covers 16 residues. V was clipped by 2 bases and J by 0 bases, with 8 bases between them. Germline V lookup: CDR1 SNHLY, CDR2 FYNNEI. CDR3 DNA sequence: TGTGCCAGCAGTGAAAGGCGGCACTCTGGGGCCAACGTCCTGACTTTC. Protein: CASSERRHSGANVLTF.

This chain's CDR3 is CASSLYRDRGSYNEQFF. The CDR3, as DNA: TGTGCCAGCAGCTTGTACCGCGACAGGGGGTCCTACAATGAGCAGTTCTTC. The chain links TRBV5-5 to TRBJ2-1; TRBD1 aligns across 9 bases. The V gene's germline CDR1 is SGHKS and CDR2 YYEKEE (reference sequence). CDR3 length: 17 amino acids. V shed 1 base, J shed 1 base, and the junction held 6 bases outside the gene matches. Complete variable domain (other parts from reference TRBV5-5 and TRBJ2-1): DAGVTQSPTHLIKTRGQQVTLRCSPISGHKSVSWYQQVLGQGPQFIFQYYEKEERGRGNFPDRFSARQFPNYSSELNVNALLLGDSALYLCASSLYRDRGSYNEQFFGPGTRLTVL.

V is TRBV4-3 and J is TRBJ2-7, with 7 bases that match TRBD2. V lost 6 bases, J lost 3 bases, and 5 bases stayed unmatched. Germline V gives CDR1 LGHNA, CDR2 YSLEER. CDR3 length: 13 residues. The CDR3: CASSVGGGYEQYF. The DNA for the CDR3 is TGCGCCAGCAGTGTTGGCGGGGGCTACGAGCAGTACTTC.

This chain links TRBV11-2 with TRBJ1-6; 7 bases map to TRBD1. Trimming cost V 4 bases and J 3 bases; bases outside gene matches: 9. The germline CDR1 and CDR2 sequences are SGHAT and FQNNGV. There are 17 residues in the CDR3. The CDR3 DNA sequence: TGTGCCAGCAGCTCACCTAGGGGGCGCAGCTATAATTCACCCCTCCACTTT. This codes for CASSSPRGRSYNSPLHF.